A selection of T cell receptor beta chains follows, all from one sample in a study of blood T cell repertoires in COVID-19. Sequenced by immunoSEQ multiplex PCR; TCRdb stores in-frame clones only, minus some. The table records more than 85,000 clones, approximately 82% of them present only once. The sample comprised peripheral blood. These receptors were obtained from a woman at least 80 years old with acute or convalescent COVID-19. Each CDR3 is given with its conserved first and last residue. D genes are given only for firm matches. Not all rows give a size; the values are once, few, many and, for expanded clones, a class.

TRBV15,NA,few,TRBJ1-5,CATSRGGISVNQPQHF,TGTGCCACCAGCAGAGGCGGAATTAGCGTGAATCAGCCCCAGCATTTT
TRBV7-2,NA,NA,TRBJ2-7,CASSLAPTYEQYF,TGTGCCAGCAGCTTAGCTCCCACCTACGAGCAGTACTTC
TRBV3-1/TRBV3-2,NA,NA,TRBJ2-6,CASSPLSGLFAGANVLTF,TGTGCCAGCAGCCCCCTCAGCGGGCTCTTCGCTGGGGCCAACGTCCTGACTTTC
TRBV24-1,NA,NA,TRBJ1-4,CATSDSTIQTRGNEKLFF,TGTGCCACCAGTGACTCAACTATACAGACGCGAGGGAATGAAAAACTGTTTTTT
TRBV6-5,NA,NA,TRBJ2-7,CASSYGGSNLDEQYF,TGTGCCAGCAGTTACGGAGGGAGCAATTTGGACGAGCAGTACTTC
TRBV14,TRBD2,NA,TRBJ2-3,CASSWGGNTQYF,TGTGCCAGCAGCTGGGGGGGGAATACGCAGTATTTT
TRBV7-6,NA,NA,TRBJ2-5,CASSLLGQVGAQETQYF,TGTGCCAGCAGCTTATTGGGGCAGGTGGGGGCCCAAGAGACCCAGTACTTC
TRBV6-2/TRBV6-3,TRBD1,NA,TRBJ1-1,CASSYGTDNTEAFF,TGTGCCAGCAGTTACGGGACAGATAACACTGAAGCTTTCTTT
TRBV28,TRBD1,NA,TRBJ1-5,CASSLFLGTEFNQPQHF,TGTGCCAGCAGTTTATTCTTGGGGACAGAGTTCAATCAGCCCCAGCATTTT
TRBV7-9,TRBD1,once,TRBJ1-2,CASSQPGQGTRHGYTF,TGTGCCAGCAGCCAACCGGGACAGGGGACCCGACATGGCTACACCTTC
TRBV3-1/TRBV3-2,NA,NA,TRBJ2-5,CASSLDQETQYF,TGTGCCAGCAGCCTAGACCAAGAGACCCAGTACTTC
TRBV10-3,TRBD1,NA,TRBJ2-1,CAISIPPGTGGNEQFF,TGTGCCATCAGTATCCCGCCCGGGACAGGGGGCAATGAGCAGTTCTTC
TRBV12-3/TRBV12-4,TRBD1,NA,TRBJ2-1,CASSTRDRGEQFF,TGTGCCAGCAGTACCCGGGACAGGGGCGAGCAGTTCTTC
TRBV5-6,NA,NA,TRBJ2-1,CASSLAPPEQFF,TGTGCCAGCAGCTTGGCCCCTCCTGAGCAGTTCTTC
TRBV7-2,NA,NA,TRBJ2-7,CDPSGNYEQYF,TGTGACCCCAGCGGTAATTACGAGCAGTACTTC
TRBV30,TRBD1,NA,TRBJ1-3,CACPQGIGASGNTIYF,TGTGCCTGCCCACAGGGGATTGGGGCCTCTGGAAACACCATATATTTT
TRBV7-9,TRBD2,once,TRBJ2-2,CASSRLAGGPTRAGELFF,TGTGCCAGCAGCCGACTAGCGGGGGGGCCCACCAGGGCCGGGGAGCTGTTTTTT
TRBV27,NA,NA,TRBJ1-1,CASSLFGGLTEAFF,TGTGCCAGCAGCTTGTTCGGAGGTCTAACTGAAGCTTTCTTT
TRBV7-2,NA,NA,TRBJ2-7,CASSFGQTYEQYF,TGTGCCAGCAGCTTTGGGCAGACCTACGAGCAGTACTTC
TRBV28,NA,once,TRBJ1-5,CASSFAGSNQPQHF,TGTGCCAGCAGTTTTGCAGGGAGCAATCAGCCCCAGCATTTT
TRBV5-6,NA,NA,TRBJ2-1,CASSYRTGRVYNEQFF,TGTGCCAGCAGCTACCGGACCGGCAGGGTTTACAATGAGCAGTTCTTC
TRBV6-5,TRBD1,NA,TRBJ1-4,CASRGQGVPNEKLFF,TGTGCCAGCAGGGGACAGGGAGTGCCTAATGAAAAACTGTTTTTT
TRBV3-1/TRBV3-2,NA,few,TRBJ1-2,CASSQGQEYGYTF,TGTGCCAGCAGCCAAGGACAGGAATATGGCTACACCTTC
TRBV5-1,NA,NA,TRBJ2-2,CASSSSASAENTGELFF,TGCGCCAGCAGCTCCTCGGCTAGCGCCGAGAACACCGGGGAGCTGTTTTTT
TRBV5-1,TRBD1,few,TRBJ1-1,CASSTGTGGEAFF,TGCGCCAGCAGCACCGGGACAGGGGGCGAAGCTTTCTTT
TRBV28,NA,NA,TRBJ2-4,CASSSSGLLNIQYF,TGTGCCAGCAGTTCCTCGGGACTCCTAAACATTCAGTACTTC
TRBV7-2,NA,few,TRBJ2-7,CASSLAVSYEQYF,TGTGCCAGCAGCTTAGCGGTCAGCTACGAGCAGTACTTC
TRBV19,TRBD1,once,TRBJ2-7,CASSMGLGQGLPGEQYF,TGTGCCAGTAGTATGGGATTGGGACAGGGCCTACCGGGGGAGCAGTACTTC
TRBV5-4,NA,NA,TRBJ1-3,CASSPDRRGNTIYF,TGTGCCAGCAGCCCTGACAGGCGTGGAAACACCATATATTTT
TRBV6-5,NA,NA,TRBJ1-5,CASRDSRSNQPQHF,TGTGCCAGCAGGGACAGCCGTAGCAATCAGCCCCAGCATTTT
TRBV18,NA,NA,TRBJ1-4,CASSPYPGLNEKLFF,TGTGCCAGCTCACCATACCCCGGTCTTAATGAAAAACTGTTTTTT
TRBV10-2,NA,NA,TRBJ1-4,CASRAGLHEKLFF,TGCGCCAGCAGGGCGGGACTCCATGAAAAACTGTTTTTT
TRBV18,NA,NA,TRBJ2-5,CASSTGQQETQYF,TGTGCCAGCTCCACCGGACAGCAAGAGACCCAGTACTTC
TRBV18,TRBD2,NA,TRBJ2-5,CASSPGTIRETQYF,TGTGCCAGCTCACCTGGGACTATCCGTGAGACCCAGTACTTC
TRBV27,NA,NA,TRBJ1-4,CASSFAGREYEKLFF,TGTGCCAGCAGTTTCGCAGGGAGGGAGTATGAAAAACTGTTTTTT
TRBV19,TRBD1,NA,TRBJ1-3,CASSSPGQGVYGNTIYF,TGTGCCAGTAGTTCGCCGGGACAGGGGGTTTACGGAAACACCATATATTTT
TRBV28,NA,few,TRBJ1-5,CASTLMSRQPQHF,TGTGCCAGCACCTTAATGTCTAGGCAGCCCCAGCATTTT
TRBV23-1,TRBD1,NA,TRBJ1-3,CASSQWSTGVNTIYF,TGCGCCAGCAGTCAATGGTCGACAGGGGTCAACACCATATATTTT